The rows below give T cell receptor beta chains drawn from one sample of a study of T-cell memory formation after mild COVID-19. TCRdb used MiXCR to reprocess the 5' RACE reads, holding one entry per CDR3 protein. The sample records roughly 560,000 distinct CDR3 sequences, around 21% being singletons. The sequenced material came from PBMCs or a T cell subset sorted from them (not recorded which). The receptors stem from an adult woman who had mild COVID-19 (a few samples of this study predate the infection). Cell type and time point are not known. Each CDR3 is given with its conserved first and last residue. The D gene is left open where the match is weak. Clone size, where shown, is once, few, many, or a class for clones that have expanded.

d_call,v_call,clone_size,j_call,cdr3_aa,cdr3_nt
TRBD2,TRBV5-1,.,TRBJ2-1,CASSLPGGAQFF,TGCGCCAGCAGCTTGCCCGGGGGGGCCCAGTTCTTC
.,TRBV3-1,.,TRBJ1-6,CASSPDISNSPLHF,TGTGCCAGCAGCCCAGACATATCGAATTCACCCCTCCACTTT
.,TRBV10-3,.,TRBJ2-1,CAISDDDNEQFF,TGTGCCATCAGTGATGATGACAATGAGCAGTTCTTC
.,TRBV6-5,.,TRBJ1-1,CASSYTSRGVGGTEAFF,TGTGCCAGCAGTTACACAAGCAGGGGAGTGGGGGGCACTGAAGCTTTCTTT
TRBD1,TRBV12-3/TRBV12-4,few,TRBJ2-6,CASSISSGTVNVLTF,TGTGCCAGCAGCATATCTTCAGGGACAGTGAACGTCCTGACTTTC
TRBD1,TRBV9,.,TRBJ2-2,CASSVGQGASTGELFF,TGTGCCAGCAGCGTGGGACAGGGGGCGAGCACCGGGGAGCTGTTTTTT
.,TRBV7-9,few,TRBJ2-3,CASSYPRADTQYF,TGTGCCAGCAGCTACCCTCGGGCAGATACGCAGTATTTT
TRBD2,TRBV9,few,TRBJ2-7,CASSASLSGASSYEQYF,TGTGCCAGCAGCGCTAGTCTTAGCGGGGCGAGCTCCTACGAGCAGTACTTC
.,TRBV12-3/TRBV12-4,few,TRBJ2-7,CASSPQYEQYF,TGTGCCAGCAGTCCACAATACGAGCAGTACTTC
TRBD1,TRBV19,few,TRBJ2-1,CASSTGVGTGFNEQFF,TGTGCCAGTAGTACTGGCGTCGGGACAGGGTTCAATGAGCAGTTCTTC